These 10 T cell receptor beta chains were sequenced from one sample in a study of T cells in Graves' hyperthyroidism and ophthalmopathy. Amplification of TCR beta CDR3 regions was performed using RNA transcripts as template. A first-round RT-PCR of the TCR CDR3 used the HTBI primer set. TCRdb re-called the multiplex PCR reads with MiXCR, one entry per CDR3 protein. The sample yields a few hundred thousand distinct CDR3 sequences, approximately 20% seen once. The sequenced material came from blood. These receptor sequences come from a man aged 35 to 55 with Graves' hyperthyroidism.

In its sample, this clonotype was seen many times. The chain carries TRBV7-9 and TRBJ1-1; D possibly corresponds to TRBD1 (6 bases). From germline, CDR1 is SEHNR and CDR2 FQNEAQ (reference sequence). V lost 5 bases and J lost 2, with 18 bases in between. This CDR3 is built from 16 residues. DNA of the CDR3: TGTGCCAGCAGCGCCGGCAGGGGATTGGGAAACACTGAAGCTTTCTTT. As protein: CASSAGRGLGNTEAFF.

The table lists this clonotype with many counts. This chain connects TRBV12-3 or TRBV12-4 to TRBJ2-5; 8 positions match TRBD1. Unmatched junction bases numbered 8, after V lost 4 bases and J lost 4 bases. This CDR3 comprises 15 residues. Written as DNA, the CDR3 is TGTGCCAGCAGTTCCATACAGGGGGTCCCAGAGACCCAGTACTTC. It encodes CASSSIQGVPETQYF.

At least ten counts were recorded for this clonotype. The chain recombines TRBV12-3 or TRBV12-4 with TRBJ1-1; no definite D call. V was trimmed by 5 bases and J by 0 bases, leaving 13 bases between them. The CDR3 is made up of 15 amino acids. The DNA for the CDR3 is TGTGCCAGCAGTCCCTCGGGAGACATGAACACTGAAGCTTTCTTT. This encodes CASSPSGDMNTEAFF.

This clonotype was recorded at least ten times. V usage is TRBV6-2 or TRBV6-3 and J usage is TRBJ1-5; D is possibly TRBD1 (6 bases). This CDR3 contains 15 residues. The germline V gene encodes CDR1 MNHEY and CDR2 SVGEGT. Trimming took off 4 bases at V and 8 bases at J, with 18 bases between the two ends. The CDR3 protein is CASSSPDSSIEPQHF. CDR3 bases: TGTGCCAGCAGTTCCCCGGACAGTTCAATTGAGCCCCAGCATTTT.

At least ten counts were recorded for this clonotype. The chain combines TRBV7-2 with TRBJ1-2; the D gene is possibly TRBD1 (5 bases). The CDR3 runs to 15 residues. V shed 2 bases and J shed 5 bases, with 15 bases lying between them. The germline V gene has CDR1 SGHTA and CDR2 FQGNSA. The DNA of the CDR3 is TGTGCCAGCAGCTTAAATCCGGGGGATGGGTATGGCTACACCTTC. Translating it yields CASSLNPGDGYGYTF.

This clonotype was recorded a few times. The V call is TRBV12-3 or TRBV12-4, the J call TRBJ1-4; D unclear. The CDR3 extends over 14 amino acids. Trimming removed 2 bases at V and 3 bases at J, with 7 bases between. CDR3 nucleotide sequence: TGTGCCAGCAGTTTAACAGCCGCTAATGAAAAACTGTTTTTT. It encodes CASSLTAANEKLFF.

This clonotype has at least ten counts. The chain links TRBV7-2 to TRBJ2-5, with D maybe TRBD1 (5 bases). Germline CDR1 and CDR2: SGHTA and FQGNSA. V dropped 1 base and J dropped 4 bases, with 13 bases sitting between them. The CDR3 has 15 residues. In DNA form, the CDR3 reads TGTGCCAGCAGCTTAGTCGCTCCAGGGCGAGAGACCCAGTACTTC. Amino acid sequence: CASSLVAPGRETQYF.

This clonotype was seen at least ten times. J is TRBJ2-7 and V is TRBV28; 7 nucleotides match TRBD1. Trimming took 6 bases from V and 1 from J; bases not matched to a gene: 3. CDR3 length equals 13 residues. Looked up from germline, CDR1 is MDHEN and CDR2 is SYDVKM. CDR3 loop: CASSRQGSYEQYF. DNA of the CDR3: TGTGCCAGCAGCAGACAGGGATCCTACGAGCAGTACTTC.

The chain carries TRBV7-2 and TRBJ1-2; 7 bases match TRBD1. The germline V gene has CDR1 SGHTA and CDR2 FQGNSA. This CDR3 has 14 residues. Losses at the gene ends were 4 bases for V and 7 bases for J; bases not matched to a gene: 9. CDR3 sequence (DNA): TGTGCCAGCAGCTCCCGGGACAGCAAGGGTGGCTACACCTTC. Translation: CASSSRDSKGGYTF. The full variable domain, completed using reference TRBV7-2 and TRBJ1-2, is GAGVSQSPSNKVTEKGKDVELRCDPISGHTALYWYRQSLGQGLEFLIYFQGNSAPDKSGLPSDRFSAERTGGSVSTLTIQRTQQEDSAVYLCASSSRDSKGGYTFGSGTRLTVV.

Ten or more counts support this clonotype. The J gene is TRBJ2-1, the V gene TRBV5-5; 9 nucleotides agree with TRBD1. The germline gives CDR1 SGHKS, CDR2 YYEKEE (reference sequence). The CDR3 is 14 residues long. V lost 3 bases to trimming and J lost 11 bases; unmatched junction nucleotides: 9. CDR3 loop: CASSSRDRVPKQFF. DNA of the CDR3: TGTGCCAGCAGCTCCCGGGACAGGGTCCCCAAGCAGTTCTTC. Drawing the rest from reference TRBV5-5 and TRBJ2-1, the complete variable domain is DAGVTQSPTHLIKTRGQQVTLRCSPISGHKSVSWYQQVLGQGPQFIFQYYEKEERGRGNFPDRFSARQFPNYSSELNVNALLLGDSALYLCASSSRDRVPKQFFGPGTRLTVL.